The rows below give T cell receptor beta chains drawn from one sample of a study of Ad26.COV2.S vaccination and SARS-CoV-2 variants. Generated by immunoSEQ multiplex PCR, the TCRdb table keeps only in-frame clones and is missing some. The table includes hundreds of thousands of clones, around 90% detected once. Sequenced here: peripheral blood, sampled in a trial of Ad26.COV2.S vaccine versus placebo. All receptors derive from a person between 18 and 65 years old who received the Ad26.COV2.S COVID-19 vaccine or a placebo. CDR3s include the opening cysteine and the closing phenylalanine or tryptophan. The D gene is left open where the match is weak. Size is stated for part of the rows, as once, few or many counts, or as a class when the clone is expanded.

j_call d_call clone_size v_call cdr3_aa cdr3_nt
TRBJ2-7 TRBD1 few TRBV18 CASSPGQGAYYEQYF TGTGCCAGCTCACCAGGACAGGGGGCCTACTACGAGCAGTACTTC
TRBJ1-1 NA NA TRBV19 CASRQAGGGLNTEAFF TGTGCCAGTAGACAGGCCGGGGGGGGTCTGAACACTGAAGCTTTCTTT
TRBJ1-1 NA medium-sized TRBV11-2 CASSDGPTPEAFF TGTGCCAGCAGCGATGGACCGACGCCTGAAGCTTTCTTT
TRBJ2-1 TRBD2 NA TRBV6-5 CASRKLAGVLEQFF TGTGCCAGCAGAAAACTAGCGGGAGTACTTGAGCAGTTCTTC
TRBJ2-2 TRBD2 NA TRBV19 CATIGTSGGAGELFF TGTGCCACCATCGGGACTAGCGGGGGGGCCGGGGAGCTGTTTTTT
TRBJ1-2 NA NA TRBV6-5 CASSSGVVNYGYTF TGTGCCAGCAGTTCAGGGGTGGTTAACTATGGCTACACCTTC
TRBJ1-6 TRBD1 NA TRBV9 CASSRGQGQLISPLHF TGTGCCAGCAGCAGGGGACAGGGGCAACTTATTTCACCCCTCCACTTT
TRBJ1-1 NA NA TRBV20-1 CSARDKGEAFF TGCAGTGCTAGGGACAAAGGTGAAGCTTTCTTT
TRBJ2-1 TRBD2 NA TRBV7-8 CASSLGRTSGALYNEQFF TGTGCCAGCAGCTTAGGGAGGACTAGCGGGGCCCTCTACAATGAGCAGTTCTTC
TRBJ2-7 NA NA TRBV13 CASSPSGLQYF TGTGCCAGCAGCCCCTCAGGTCTTCAGTACTTC
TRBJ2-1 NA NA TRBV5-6 CASSLGASSYNEQFF TGTGCCAGCAGCTTGGGGGCGAGCTCCTACAATGAGCAGTTCTTC
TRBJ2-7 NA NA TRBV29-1 CSVEDGPSYEQYF TGCAGCGTTGAAGATGGACCCAGCTACGAGCAGTACTTC
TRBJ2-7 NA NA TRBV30 CAWGRQGSVEQYF TGTGCCTGGGGCAGGCAGGGTTCGGTCGAGCAGTACTTC
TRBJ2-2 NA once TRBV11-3 CASSYRQGGIGELFF TGTGCCAGCAGTTACCGACAGGGAGGGATCGGGGAGCTGTTTTTT
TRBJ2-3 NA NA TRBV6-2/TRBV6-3 CASSYDFGTPDTQYF TGTGCCAGCAGTTACGATTTCGGGACCCCAGATACGCAGTATTTT
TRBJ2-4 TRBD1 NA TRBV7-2 CASSFPGQGANIQYF TGTGCCAGCAGCTTTCCGGGACAGGGGGCAAACATTCAGTACTTC
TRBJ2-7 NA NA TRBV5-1 CASSFGAGNYEQYF TGCGCCAGCAGCTTCGGGGCCGGAAACTACGAGCAGTACTTC
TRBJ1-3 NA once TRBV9 CASGEGFPPGNTIYF TGTGCCAGCGGAGAGGGGTTCCCCCCTGGAAACACCATATATTTT
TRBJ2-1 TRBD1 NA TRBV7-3 CASSQTGTVNEQFF TGTGCCAGCAGCCAGACCGGGACAGTAAATGAGCAGTTCTTC
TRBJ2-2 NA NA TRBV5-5 CASSSGAVNTGELFF TGTGCCAGCAGCTCGGGGGCTGTTAACACCGGGGAGCTGTTTTTT
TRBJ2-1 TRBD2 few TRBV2 CAIPRLAGGRTSYNEQFF TGTGCCATCCCACGACTAGCGGGGGGACGAACCTCCTACAATGAGCAGTTCTTC
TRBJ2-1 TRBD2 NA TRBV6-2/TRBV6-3 CASSSVPGTSGSFYNEQFF TGTGCCAGCAGTTCCGTCCCTGGGACTAGCGGGTCGTTCTACAATGAGCAGTTCTTC
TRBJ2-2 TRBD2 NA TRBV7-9 CASSVPGTRNTGELFF TGTGCCAGCAGCGTACCCGGGACTAGAAACACCGGGGAGCTGTTTTTT
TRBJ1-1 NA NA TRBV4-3 CASSQDSSITGGTEAFF TGCGCCAGCAGCCAAGACTCTTCTATCACGGGGGGCACTGAAGCTTTCTTT
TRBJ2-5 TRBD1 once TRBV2 CASSEDRGALETQYF TGTGCCAGCAGTGAAGACAGGGGGGCTTTAGAGACCCAGTACTTC
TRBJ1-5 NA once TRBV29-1 CSVAQGTSNQPQHF TGCAGCGTGGCACAGGGAACTAGCAATCAGCCCCAGCATTTT
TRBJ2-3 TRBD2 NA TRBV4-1 CASGRGDTDTQYF TGCGCCAGCGGGCGGGGGGACACAGATACGCAGTATTTT
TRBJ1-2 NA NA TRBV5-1 CASSSYRTASYGYTF TGCGCCAGCAGCTCATATAGAACAGCCTCCTATGGCTACACCTTC
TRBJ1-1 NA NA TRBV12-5 CASGFSMTFSTEAFF TGTGCTAGTGGTTTCAGTATGACTTTCTCCACTGAAGCTTTCTTT
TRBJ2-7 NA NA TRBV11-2 CASSPPLAPPYEQYF TGTGCCAGCAGCCCTCCGTTGGCTCCCCCCTACGAGCAGTACTTC
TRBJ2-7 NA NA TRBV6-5 CASSYVSDRISEQYF TGTGCCAGCAGTTACGTCTCCGACAGGATTAGCGAGCAGTACTTC
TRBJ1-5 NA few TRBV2 CASSEGAYQPQHF TGTGCCAGCAGTGAGGGGGCTTATCAGCCCCAGCATTTT
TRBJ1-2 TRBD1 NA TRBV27 CASSLKGTGYGYTF TGTGCCAGCAGTTTAAAGGGGACAGGCTATGGCTACACCTTC
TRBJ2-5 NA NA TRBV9 CASSVTAQETQYF TGTGCCAGCAGCGTAACAGCTCAAGAGACCCAGTACTTC
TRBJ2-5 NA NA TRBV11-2 CASSRDQETQYF TGTGCCAGCAGCCGGGACCAAGAGACCCAGTACTTC
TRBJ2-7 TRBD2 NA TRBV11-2 CASSLRAGTSVYEQYF TGTGCCAGCAGCCTCCGGGCCGGGACTAGCGTCTACGAGCAGTACTTC
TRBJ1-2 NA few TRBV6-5 CASSYTLVRAAYGYTF TGTGCCAGCAGTTACACTTTGGTCAGGGCGGCCTATGGCTACACCTTC
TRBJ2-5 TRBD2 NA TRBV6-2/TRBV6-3 CASSYSTGGAAETQYF TGTGCCAGCAGTTACTCCACCGGGGGGGCCGCAGAGACCCAGTACTTC
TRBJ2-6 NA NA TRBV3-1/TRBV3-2 CASSRLGGSGANVLTF TGTGCCAGCAGCCGTCTGGGAGGCTCTGGGGCCAACGTCCTGACTTTC
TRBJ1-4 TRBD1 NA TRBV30 CARQGLNEKLFF TGTGCCCGACAGGGTTTGAATGAAAAACTGTTTTTT
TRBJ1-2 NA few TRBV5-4 CASSLAIRANYGYTF TGTGCCAGCAGCTTGGCCATCAGGGCTAACTATGGCTACACCTTC
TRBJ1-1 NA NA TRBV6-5 CASSYNGEQGGEAFF TGTGCCAGCAGTTACAATGGGGAACAGGGAGGGGAGGCTTTCTTT
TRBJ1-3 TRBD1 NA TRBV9 CASSVVGPGGADTIYF TGTGCCAGCAGCGTAGTAGGGCCAGGGGGCGCGGACACCATATATTTT
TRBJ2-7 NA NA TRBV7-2 CASSFVKRSEQYF TGTGCCAGCAGCTTCGTAAAACGGAGCGAGCAGTACTTC
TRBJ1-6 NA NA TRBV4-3 CASSQDVGRRNSPLHF TGCGCCAGCAGCCAAGATGTGGGTCGGAGGAATTCACCCCTCCACTTT
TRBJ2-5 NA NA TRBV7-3 CASSLGGGAQTQYF TGTGCCAGCAGCTTAGGTGGAGGGGCGCAGACCCAGTACTTC
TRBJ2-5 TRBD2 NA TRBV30 CAWSERGAKETQYF TGTGCCTGGAGTGAGCGGGGGGCTAAAGAGACCCAGTACTTC
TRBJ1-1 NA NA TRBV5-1 CASTRGAMNTEAFF TGCGCCAGCACGAGGGGGGCCATGAACACTGAAGCTTTCTTT
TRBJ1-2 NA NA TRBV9 CASSRDGVYGYTF TGTGCCAGCAGCCGGGACGGCGTCTATGGCTACACCTTC
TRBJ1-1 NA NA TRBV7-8 CASSLVSGNEMAFF TGTGCCAGCAGCTTAGTATCGGGTAACGAAATGGCTTTCTTT
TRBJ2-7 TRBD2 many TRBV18 CASSRGTSGGASYEQYF TGTGCCAGCTCACGCGGGACTAGCGGGGGGGCTTCCTACGAGCAGTACTTC
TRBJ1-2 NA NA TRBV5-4 CASSLKDNFSGYTF TGTGCCAGCAGCTTGAAAGACAACTTTAGTGGCTACACCTTC
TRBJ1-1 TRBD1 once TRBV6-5 CASSFTTGGKGEAFF TGTGCCAGCAGTTTTACGACAGGGGGAAAGGGTGAAGCTTTCTTT
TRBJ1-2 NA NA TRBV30 CAWMNSNYGYTF TGTGCCTGGATGAACAGTAACTATGGCTACACCTTC
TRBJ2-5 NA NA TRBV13 CASSGRDYQETQYF TGTGCCAGCAGCGGACGGGACTACCAAGAGACCCAGTACTTC
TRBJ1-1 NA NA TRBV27 CASSLMLSGTEAFF TGTGCCAGCAGTTTAATGTTATCGGGGACTGAAGCTTTCTTT
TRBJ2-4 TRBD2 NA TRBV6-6 CASSLIKWTSGSQYF TGTGCCAGCAGTTTAATCAAATGGACTAGCGGTTCTCAGTACTTC
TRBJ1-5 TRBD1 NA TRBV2 CASSGDRVGNQPQHF TGTGCCAGCAGTGGGGACAGGGTGGGAAATCAGCCCCAGCATTTT
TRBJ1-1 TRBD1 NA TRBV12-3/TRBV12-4 CASSLDRGAFF TGTGCCAGCAGTTTGGACAGGGGTGCTTTCTTT